This T cell receptor beta chain was identified in a study of T cell responses to AZD1222 COVID-19 vaccine. Libraries were prepared by immunoSEQ multiplex PCR; TCRdb keeps only in-frame clonotypes and omits some of them. There are about 100,000 clones in the sample; about 83% occur only once, and roughly 15% lies in the top ten. In regard to this clone: The antigen remains unidentified.

Study outcomes and limitations: White British donors predominated, females outnumbered males, and clonal diversity was possibly underestimated.

There are 17 residues in the CDR3. The germline gives CDR1 LNHDA, CDR2 SQIVND (reference sequence). V was clipped by 3 bases and J by 0 bases, with 17 bases between them. The receptor was isolated from an adult in good health. This sample comprised peripheral blood, obtained on day 0 of AZD1222 vaccination. The V and J genes are TRBV19 and TRBJ1-1, with D tentatively TRBD1 (6 bases). The CDR3 DNA is TGTGCCAGTAGTATCTCAGGGGCGCCCTTTATGAACACTGAAGCTTTCTTT. This gives the protein CASSISGAPFMNTEAFF.